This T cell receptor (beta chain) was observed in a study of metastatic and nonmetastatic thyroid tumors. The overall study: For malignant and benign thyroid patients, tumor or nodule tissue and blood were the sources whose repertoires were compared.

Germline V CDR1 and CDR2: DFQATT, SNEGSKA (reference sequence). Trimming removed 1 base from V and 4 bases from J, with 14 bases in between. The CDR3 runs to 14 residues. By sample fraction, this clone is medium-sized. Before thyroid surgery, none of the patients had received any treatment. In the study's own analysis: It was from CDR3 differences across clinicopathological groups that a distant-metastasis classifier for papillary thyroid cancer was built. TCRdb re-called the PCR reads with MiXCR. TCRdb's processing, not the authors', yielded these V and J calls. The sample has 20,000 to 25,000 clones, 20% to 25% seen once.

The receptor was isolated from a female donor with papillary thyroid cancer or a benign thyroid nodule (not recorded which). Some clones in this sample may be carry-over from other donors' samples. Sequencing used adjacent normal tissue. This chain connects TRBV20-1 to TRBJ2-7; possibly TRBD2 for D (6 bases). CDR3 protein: CSARALSGTYEQYF. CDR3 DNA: TGCAGTGCTAGAGCCCTTAGCGGAACATACGAGCAGTACTTC.